The T cell receptor (beta chain) described here comes from a study of cytotoxic CD8 clonotypes in ibrutinib-treated CLL (dated by TCRdb to the early 2020s). Background on the whole study: The cohort had some eleven relapsed/refractory and more than 14 treatment-naive patients; approximately 18 were IGHV unmutated. Partial responses were observed in about 25 patients and complete responses in 2; after a median follow-up of 68 months, remission was maintained in 14 patients and progression was observed in approximately 12. Response samples were taken after a median of 12 months on treatment, ranging from about 6 to 40 months. An average of approximately 260,000 productive templates and approximately 91,000 productive rearrangements was obtained per sample. Of the roughly 86 people in the trial, about two dozen had longitudinal samples available. Cryopreserved peripheral blood mononuclear cells were collected at three points: before therapy, at response, and at either sustained remission or disease progression. All remission and progressive disease samples were collected while patients were still receiving ibrutinib.

This clone was seen a single time. Its antigen has not been determined. No base qualities exist here, and no much larger clone lies one base off it. In the germline V gene, CDR1 corresponds to SGHDN and CDR2 to FVKESK. Relative to germline, V is 4 bases shorter and J is 1 base shorter, with 16 bases between their ends. The CDR3 spans 16 residues, from the cysteine through the phenylalanine. Only CDR3 DNA remains: 48 bases, in frame from the first base. A MiSeq instrument was used for deep resolution sequencing, which targeted depths ranging from 1 in 1 million up to 1 in 200,000 T cells, with coverage averaging 10x for each clonotype. The immunoSEQ hsTCRB Kit was used to generate TCR beta libraries. Regarding the original processing steps: ImmunoSEQ Data Assistant and ImmunoSEQ Analyzer were used for data analysis, and V, D and J genes were assigned according to IMGT definitions. Clonality, which ranges from 0 to 1, was calculated as one minus the normalized Shannon entropy of productive rearrangement frequencies. Public clonotype analysis was restricted to overrepresented clonotypes comprising at least 0.05% of each patient's repertoire. Repertoires from thirteen age-matched healthy donors in immuneACCESS were used as clonality controls. The source is immuneACCESS, and TCRdb retained only in-frame sequences with V and J called. Part of the clones is not carried over; for the studies checked, unresolved V genes explain less than half of this, and the remainder is unexplained. V and J calls and clone size follow that table, whereas D and trimming were derived from the DNA. This sample comprises around 40,000 clones, 60% to 80% of them detected only once. The top ten hold over 15% of the sample.

In light of the paper, this sample's time point label describes: progressive disease on ibrutinib. Approximately 2 micrograms of genomic DNA were extracted from cryopreserved PBMCs for TCR beta library preparation. Longitudinal blood samples from CLL patients on ibrutinib monotherapy underwent high-throughput TCR beta sequencing. The patients took part in an open-label, single-center phase 2 trial of ibrutinib monotherapy. The paper as a whole reports these results and caveats: At ibrutinib response clonality went up, during sustained remission it held steady, and at progression it dropped back toward baseline. Baseline clonality exceeded that of age-matched healthy donors and correlated strongly with circulating CD8+ T-cell counts. Public clonotypes were found to be uncommon and were observed to contract or remain stable during treatment; the increase in clonality was shown to reflect expansion of private clonotypes at ibrutinib response. Sustained-remission and progressing patients did not have matched sampling times, and lymph node repertoires were not examined.

The receptor was derived from a human donor with chronic lymphocytic leukemia. Sequences were derived from PBMCs, sampled at disease progression, from a patient treated with ibrutinib. The rearranged chain carries TRBV14 and TRBJ1-2; confidence is insufficient to name the D gene. The nucleotide sequence is given as TGTGCCAGCAGCCCTCCCGGGAAGCGCCTTAACTATGGCTACACCTTC. This translates into CASSPPGKRLNYGYTF.